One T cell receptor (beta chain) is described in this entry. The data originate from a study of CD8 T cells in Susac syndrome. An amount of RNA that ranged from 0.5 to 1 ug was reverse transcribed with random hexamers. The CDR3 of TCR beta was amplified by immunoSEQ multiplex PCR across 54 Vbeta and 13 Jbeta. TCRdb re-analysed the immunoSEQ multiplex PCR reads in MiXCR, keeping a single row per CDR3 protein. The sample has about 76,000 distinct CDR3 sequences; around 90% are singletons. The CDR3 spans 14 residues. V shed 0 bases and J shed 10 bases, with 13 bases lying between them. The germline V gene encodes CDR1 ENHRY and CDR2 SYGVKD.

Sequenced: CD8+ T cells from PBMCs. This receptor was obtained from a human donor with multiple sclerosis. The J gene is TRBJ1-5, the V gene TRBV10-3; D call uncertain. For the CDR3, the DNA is TGTGCCATCAGTGAGTCGGCGGCCCCGAACCCCCAGCATTTT. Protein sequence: CAISESAAPNPQHF.